The 17 T cell receptor beta chains below come from one sample, sequenced in a study of CD8 T cells in Susac syndrome. An input of about 0.5 to 1 ug of RNA was subjected to reverse transcription using random hexamers. TCRdb recomputed calls from the immunoSEQ multiplex PCR reads with MiXCR, one row per CDR3 protein. Of some 110,000 distinct CDR3 sequences listed, 85% to 95% are singletons. Sequences were obtained from CD4+ T cells from PBMCs. The receptors come from a human donor with multiple sclerosis.

The V gene is TRBV6-1, the J gene TRBJ2-7; the match to TRBD1 covers 8 bases. CDR1 and CDR2 from the germline V gene are MNHNS and SASEGT. This CDR3 has 12 residues. The V segment lost 6 bases and the J segment 3 bases; nucleotides outside the gene matches: 1. The CDR3 sequence: CASRGQGYEQYF. The CDR3 region has the DNA TGTGCCAGCAGAGGACAGGGCTACGAGCAGTACTTC.

The rearrangement joins TRBV27 to TRBJ2-3; perhaps TRBD1 as D (6 bases). V was cut by 6 bases and J by 5 bases, with 18 bases left in between. The V gene's germline CDR1 is MNHEY and CDR2 SMNVEV (reference sequence). This CDR3 comprises 15 residues. CDR3 nucleotides: TGTGCCAGCAGCGGACAGTCGGGCCTGGAAGATACGCAGTATTTT. Its protein product is CASSGQSGLEDTQYF.

The V and J genes are TRBV23-1 and TRBJ1-5, with D possibly TRBD1 on 6 matching bases. TRBV23-1 is an ORF, and what it does is uncertain. V lost 0 bases and J lost 2, with 26 bases in between. The CDR3 loop spans 21 amino acids. The CDR3 nucleotides read TGCGCCAGCAGTCAATCGGACCCCAAAGGGGACACAACTAACTGCAATCAGCCCCAGCATTTT. This translates into CASSQSDPKGDTTNCNQPQHF.

The V and J genes are TRBV29-1 and TRBJ2-6; D is unresolved. The germline V gene has CDR1 SQVTM and CDR2 ANQGSEA. The CDR3 extends over 12 amino acids. Trimming removed 6 bases at V and 4 bases at J, with 7 bases between. The CDR3 reads CSVGLGANVLTF. The CDR3 DNA sequence: TGCAGCGTAGGGCTCGGGGCCAACGTCCTGACTTTC.

The gene calls are TRBV20-1 and TRBJ1-3, with D tentatively TRBD1 (5 bases). CDR1 and CDR2 (germline): DFQATT, SNEGSKA (reference sequence). This CDR3 spans 13 amino acids. V gave up 2 bases and J gave up 2 bases, with 7 bases separating them. The CDR3 region is CSARWGPGNTIYF. CDR3 DNA sequence: TGCAGTGCTAGATGGGGACCTGGAAACACCATATATTTT.

V and J are TRBV3-1 and TRBJ1-3; TRBD1 matches 8 bases. CDR3 length: 16 amino acids. Unmatched junction bases numbered 5, after V lost 4 bases and J lost 0 bases. The germline gives CDR1 LGHDT, CDR2 YNNKEL (reference sequence). In DNA, the CDR3 is TGTGCCAGCAGCCCAGGACAGGGAAGCTCTGGAAACACCATATATTTT. Translated: CASSPGQGSSGNTIYF.

The gene calls are TRBV7-2 and TRBJ1-1, with D perhaps TRBD1 (5 bases). The CDR3 extends over 12 amino acids. Germline CDR1 SGHTA, CDR2 FQGNSA. Trimming pared 5 bases from V and 5 bases from J, leaving 9 bases between. In nucleotides, the CDR3 is TGTGCCAGCAGCAACAGGAGGACTGAAGCTTTCTTT. Amino acid sequence: CASSNRRTEAFF. The variable domain in full, with the rest retrieved from reference TRBV7-2 and TRBJ1-1, is GAGVSQSPSNKVTEKGKDVELRCDPISGHTALYWYRQSLGQGLEFLIYFQGNSAPDKSGLPSDRFSAERTGGSVSTLTIQRTQQEDSAVYLCASSNRRTEAFFGQGTRLTVV.

The chain has TRBV6-2 or TRBV6-3 and TRBJ2-5; possibly TRBD2 for D (5 bases). CDR3 length: 14 amino acids. V was pared by 6 bases and J by 5 bases, with 16 bases between. Germline values: CDR1 MNHEY, CDR2 SVGEGT. The CDR3: CASSSSVGGETQYF. The CDR3 nucleotides read TGTGCCAGCAGCTCGTCCGTGGGCGGGGAGACCCAGTACTTC.

The gene calls are TRBV12-3 or TRBV12-4 and TRBJ2-7; D may be TRBD1 (6 bases). The CDR3 spans 13 residues. The V end lost 4 bases, the J end lost 2 bases, and 9 bases lay between the germline ends. The CDR3 region is CASSYRTAYEQYF. In DNA, the CDR3 is TGTGCCAGCAGTTACCGGACAGCCTACGAGCAGTACTTC.

This chain uses TRBV5-1 with TRBJ1-1; D perhaps matches TRBD1 (6 bases). Germline assignment: CDR1 SGHRS and CDR2 YFSETQ. V lost 1 base and J 0 bases, leaving 13 bases between the germline ends. The CDR3 covers 16 residues. The CDR3 region is CASSLSGAKMNTEAFF. The CDR3 DNA sequence: TGCGCCAGCAGCTTGTCAGGGGCAAAAATGAACACTGAAGCTTTCTTT.

The chain has TRBV12-5 and TRBJ2-2; D gene unclear. V lost 8 bases, J lost 3 bases, and 7 bases lay in between. The CDR3 length is 12 residues. Germline V gene data show CDR1 as LGHNT and CDR2 as FRNRAP. The CDR3 region is CASRSYTGELFF. CDR3 nucleotides: TGTGCTAGTAGGAGTTACACCGGGGAGCTGTTTTTT.

CDR3 sequence reads: CASSQTGRPNEKLFF. The CDR3, as DNA: TGTGCCAGCAGCCAAACAGGGCGTCCTAATGAAAAACTGTTTTTT. This chain links TRBV3-1 with TRBJ1-4; D perhaps matches TRBD1 (6 bases). CDR3 length: 15 amino acids. The germline gives CDR1 LGHDT, CDR2 YNNKEL (reference sequence). The V end lost 2 bases, the J end lost 3 bases, and 10 bases lay between the germline ends.

This chain uses TRBV6-2 or TRBV6-3 with TRBJ2-5; D possibly uses TRBD1 or TRBD2 (5 bases each). V lost 7 bases to trimming and J lost 5 bases, with 20 bases between them. This CDR3 comprises 15 residues. Germline V gives CDR1 MNHEY, CDR2 SVGEGT. CDR3 DNA: TGTGCCAGCAACCGAGGGACCACTCACGGGGAGACCCAGTACTTC. This codes for CASNRGTTHGETQYF.

This clonotype was detected only once. The chain is built from TRBV7-9 and TRBJ2-3; 7 nucleotides agree with TRBD1. The CDR3 has 14 amino acids. CDR1 and CDR2 (germline): SEHNR, FQNEAQ (reference sequence). The ends lost 11 bases at V and 3 bases at J; junction bases unmatched: 11. The CDR3 here is CASWDSTGTDTQYF. The CDR3 DNA sequence: TGTGCCTCATGGGACAGCACAGGAACAGATACGCAGTATTTT.

CDR3 DNA sequence: TGTGCCAGCAGCTTAACGACAGCAGGAAACACCATATATTTT. This gives the protein CASSLTTAGNTIYF. The J gene is TRBJ1-3, the V gene TRBV7-9; D might be TRBD1 (5 bases). The V end lost 2 bases, the J end lost 4 bases, and 9 bases lay between the germline ends. CDR1 and CDR2 (germline): SEHNR, FQNEAQ (reference sequence). CDR3 length equals 14 residues.

To note about this clonotype: The junction does not match germline at one end; this may be a read error. V is TRBV9 and J is TRBJ2-7, with TRBD2 matching over 16 bases. Per the germline V gene, CDR1 is SGDLS and CDR2 is YYNGEE. The length of the CDR3 is 14 residues. The chain's CDR3 is CASSAPGLAGGPHF. Here the CDR3 DNA reads TGTGCCAGCAGCGCCCCGGGACTAGCGGGGGGGCCACACTTC. Variable domain in full (rest from reference TRBV9 and TRBJ2-7): DSGVTQTPKHLITATGQRVTLRCSPRSGDLSVYWYQQSLDQGLQFLIQYYNGEERAKGNILERFSAQQFPDLHSELNLSSLELGDSALYFCASSAPGLAGGPHFGPGTRLTVT.

The chain employs TRBV7-3 and TRBJ2-2; no reliable D call. The CDR3 is 14 amino acids. Per germline, CDR1 SGHTA and CDR2 FQGTGA. V lost 5 bases, J lost 5 bases, and 12 bases lay in between. The CDR3 region is CASSPDGWTGELFF. The DNA of the CDR3 is TGTGCCAGCAGCCCTGATGGGTGGACCGGGGAGCTGTTTTTT. Filled out from reference TRBV7-3 and TRBJ2-2, the complete variable domain reads GAGVSQTPSNKVTEKGKYVELRCDPISGHTALYWYRQSLGQGPEFLIYFQGTGAADDSGLPNDRFFAVRPEGSVSTLKIQRTERGDSAVYLCASSPDGWTGELFFGEGSRLTVL.